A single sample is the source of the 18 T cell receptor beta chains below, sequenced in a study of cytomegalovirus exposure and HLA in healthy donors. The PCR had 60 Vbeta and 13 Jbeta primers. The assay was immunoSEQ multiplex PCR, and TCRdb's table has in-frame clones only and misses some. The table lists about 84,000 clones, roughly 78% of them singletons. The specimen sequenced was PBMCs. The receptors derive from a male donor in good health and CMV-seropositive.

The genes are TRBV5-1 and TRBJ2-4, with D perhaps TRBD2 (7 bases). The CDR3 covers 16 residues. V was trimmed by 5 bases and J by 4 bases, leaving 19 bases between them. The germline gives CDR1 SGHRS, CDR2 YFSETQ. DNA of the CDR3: TGCGCCAGCAGACCTACTGGGGGGGGCTGGAAAAACATTCAGTACTTC. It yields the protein CASRPTGGGWKNIQYF.

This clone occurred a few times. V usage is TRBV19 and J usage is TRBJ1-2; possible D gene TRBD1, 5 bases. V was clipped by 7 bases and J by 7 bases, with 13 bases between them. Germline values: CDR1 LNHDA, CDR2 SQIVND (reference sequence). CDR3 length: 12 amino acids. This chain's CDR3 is CASISSDSGYTF. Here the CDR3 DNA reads TGTGCCAGTATTTCATCCGACAGTGGCTACACCTTC.

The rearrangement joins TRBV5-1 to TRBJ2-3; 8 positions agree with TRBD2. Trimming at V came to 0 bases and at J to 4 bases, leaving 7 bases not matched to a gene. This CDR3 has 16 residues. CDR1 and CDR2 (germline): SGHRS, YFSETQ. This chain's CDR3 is CASSLESGGGPDTQYF. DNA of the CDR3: TGCGCCAGCAGCTTGGAATCAGGCGGGGGGCCAGATACGCAGTATTTT.

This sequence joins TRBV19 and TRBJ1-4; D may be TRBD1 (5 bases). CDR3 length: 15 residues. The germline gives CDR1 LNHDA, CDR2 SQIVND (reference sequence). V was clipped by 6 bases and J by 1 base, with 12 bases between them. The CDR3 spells CASRSRGGTNEKLFF. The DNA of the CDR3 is TGTGCCAGTAGGTCTCGGGGGGGAACTAATGAAAAACTGTTTTTT.

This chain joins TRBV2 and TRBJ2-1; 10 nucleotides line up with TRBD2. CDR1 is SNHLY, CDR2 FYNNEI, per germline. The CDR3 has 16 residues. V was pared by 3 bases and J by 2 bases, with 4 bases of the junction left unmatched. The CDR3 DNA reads TGTGCCAGCAGTGATGGCCTAGCGGGGGCCTACAATGAGCAGTTCTTC. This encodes CASSDGLAGAYNEQFF.

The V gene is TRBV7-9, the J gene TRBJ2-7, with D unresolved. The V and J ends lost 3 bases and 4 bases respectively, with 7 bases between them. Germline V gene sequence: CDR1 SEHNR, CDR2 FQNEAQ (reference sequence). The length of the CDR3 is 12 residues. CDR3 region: CASSFDSYEQYF. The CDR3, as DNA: TGTGCCAGCAGCTTTGACTCGTACGAGCAGTACTTC. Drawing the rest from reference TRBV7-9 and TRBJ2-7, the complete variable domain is DTGVSQNPRHKITKRGQNVTFRCDPISEHNRLYWYRQTLGQGPEFLTYFQNEAQLEKSRLLSDRFSAERPKGSFSTLEIQRTEQGDSAMYLCASSFDSYEQYFGPGTRLTVT.

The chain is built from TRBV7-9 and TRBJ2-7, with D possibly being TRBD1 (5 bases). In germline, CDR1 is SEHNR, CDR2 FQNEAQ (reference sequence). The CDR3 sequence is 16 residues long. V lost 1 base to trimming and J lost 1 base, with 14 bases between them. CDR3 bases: TGTGCCAGCAGCTTAGGGCGACAGAGCAAATCCTACGAGCAGTACTTC. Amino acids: CASSLGRQSKSYEQYF.

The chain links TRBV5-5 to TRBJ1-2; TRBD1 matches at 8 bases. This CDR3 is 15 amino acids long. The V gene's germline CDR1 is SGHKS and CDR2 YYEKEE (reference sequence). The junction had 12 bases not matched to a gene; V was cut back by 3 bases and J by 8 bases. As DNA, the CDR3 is TGTGCCAGCAGCTCCCCGGCGGACAGGGATGGGGGCTACACCTTC. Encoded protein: CASSSPADRDGGYTF.

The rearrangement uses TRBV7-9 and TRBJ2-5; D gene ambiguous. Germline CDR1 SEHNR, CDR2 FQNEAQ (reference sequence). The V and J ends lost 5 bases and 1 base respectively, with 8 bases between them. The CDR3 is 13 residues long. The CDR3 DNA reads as TGTGCCAGCAGCCCGACACTCCAAGAGACCCAGTACTTC. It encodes CASSPTLQETQYF.

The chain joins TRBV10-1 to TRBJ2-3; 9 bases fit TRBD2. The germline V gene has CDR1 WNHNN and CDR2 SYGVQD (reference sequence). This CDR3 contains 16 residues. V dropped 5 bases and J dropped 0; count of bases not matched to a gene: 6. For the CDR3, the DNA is TGCGCCAGCAGTCCTAGCGGGACTATTAGCACAGATACGCAGTATTTT. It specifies CASSPSGTISTDTQYF.

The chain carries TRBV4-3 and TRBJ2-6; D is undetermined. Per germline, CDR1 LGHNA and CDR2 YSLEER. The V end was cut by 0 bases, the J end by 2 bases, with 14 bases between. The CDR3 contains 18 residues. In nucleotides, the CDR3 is TGCGCCAGCAGCCAAGAACCCCCCGCTAGTCCTGGGGCCAACGTCCTGACTTTC. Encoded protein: CASSQEPPASPGANVLTF.

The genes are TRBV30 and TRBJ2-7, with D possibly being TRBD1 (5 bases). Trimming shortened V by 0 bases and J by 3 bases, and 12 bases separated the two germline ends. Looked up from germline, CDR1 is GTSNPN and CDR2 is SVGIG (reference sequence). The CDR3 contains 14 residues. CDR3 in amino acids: CAWSVKGIFYEQYF. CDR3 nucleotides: TGTGCCTGGAGTGTAAAGGGGATATTCTACGAGCAGTACTTC.

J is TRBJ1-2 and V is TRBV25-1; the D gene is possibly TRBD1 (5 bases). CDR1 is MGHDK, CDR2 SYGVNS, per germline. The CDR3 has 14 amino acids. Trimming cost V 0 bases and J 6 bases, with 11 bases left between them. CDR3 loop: CASSEYVREHGYTF. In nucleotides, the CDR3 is TGTGCCAGCAGTGAATATGTCAGGGAACATGGCTACACCTTC.

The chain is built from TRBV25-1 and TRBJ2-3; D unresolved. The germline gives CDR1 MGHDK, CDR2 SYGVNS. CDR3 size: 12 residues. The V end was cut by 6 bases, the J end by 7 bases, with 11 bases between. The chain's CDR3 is CASRDSSNTQYF. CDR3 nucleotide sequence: TGTGCCAGCAGAGACTCTTCGAATACGCAGTATTTT.

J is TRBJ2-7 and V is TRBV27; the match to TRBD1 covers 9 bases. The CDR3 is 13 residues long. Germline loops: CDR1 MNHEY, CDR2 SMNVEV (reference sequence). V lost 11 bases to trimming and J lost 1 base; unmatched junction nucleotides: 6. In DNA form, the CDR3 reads TGTGCCCCCGGGACAGGGAGTTCCTACGAGCAGTACTTC. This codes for CAPGTGSSYEQYF.

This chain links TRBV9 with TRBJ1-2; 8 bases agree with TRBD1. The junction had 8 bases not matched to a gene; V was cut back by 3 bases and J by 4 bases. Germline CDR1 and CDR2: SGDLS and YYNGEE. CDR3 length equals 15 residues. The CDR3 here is CASSAGTGGSYGYTF. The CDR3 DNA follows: TGTGCCAGCAGCGCCGGAACAGGGGGGAGCTATGGCTACACCTTC.

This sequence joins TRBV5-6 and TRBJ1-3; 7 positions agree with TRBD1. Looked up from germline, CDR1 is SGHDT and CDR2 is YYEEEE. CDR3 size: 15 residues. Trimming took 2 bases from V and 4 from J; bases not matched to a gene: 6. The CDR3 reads CASSFGWTGGNTIYF. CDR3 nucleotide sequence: TGTGCCAGCAGCTTTGGATGGACAGGAGGAAACACCATATATTTT.

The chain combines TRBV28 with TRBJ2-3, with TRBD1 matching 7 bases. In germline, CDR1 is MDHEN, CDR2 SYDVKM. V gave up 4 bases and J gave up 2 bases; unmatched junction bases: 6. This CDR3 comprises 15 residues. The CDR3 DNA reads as TGTGCCAGCAGTTCACCCAGGGGGTACACAGATACGCAGTATTTT. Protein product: CASSSPRGYTDTQYF.